This T cell receptor (beta chain) was sequenced in a study of identical twins (dated by TCRdb to the mid-2010s). As for the study more broadly: The study deep-sequenced TCR alpha and beta repertoires from monozygotic twins, unrelated adults of various ages and cord blood to test whether fetal clonotypes persist. To rule out contamination, replicate twin experiments were performed at different times with different library preparation protocols. On the study overall, not on this receptor specifically: Invariant T cells such as MAIT and iNKT could partly confound zero-insertion analyses, although diverse VJ usage argued against such confounding for most clonotypes. Fewer insertions were carried by abundant cord blood beta clonotypes; a weaker similar trend was observed in young adult naive repertoires, while no such trend was observed in memory repertoires. Compared with coincidental sharing between unrelated individuals, an excess of low generation-probability sequences was observed among out-of-frame TCR alpha sequences shared between twins. Out-of-frame TCR alpha sharing in monozygotic twins was systematically underestimated by recombination models, whereas sharing between unrelated individuals was in agreement with the recombination models. Because the same donors could not be followed over many years, conclusions were based on cross-sectional statistical analysis. The excess sharing between twins in beta out-of-frame sequences was weaker because fewer shared sequences reduced the signal-to-noise ratio.

Only healthy Caucasian donors were included. The twin cohort comprised three pairs of female monozygotic twins, all aged about 18 to 29 years. The RNA used for TCR libraries was isolated from peripheral blood mononuclear cells. Receptor amplification or capture employed 5' RACE. These reads were obtained on an Illumina HiSeq 2000. Template switching added a universal primer binding site, and the final cDNA carried a unique molecular identifier that allowed TCR cDNA molecules to be counted accurately. Specific primers in the conserved constant-segment region were used to synthesize first-strand cDNA for TCR alpha and beta chains. To control for contamination, every cDNA library was double barcoded, receiving both a SMART-Mk sample barcode and Illumina barcodes. TruSeq adapter sequences along with Illumina sample barcodes were introduced in two successive PCR steps. TCR alpha and beta cDNA libraries were sequenced on the Illumina HiSeq platform with custom primers. On the study's bioinformatics: MiGEC was used to process raw reads and extract unique molecular identifiers, and MiXCR was used to find CDR3 positions. For each individual, recombination models were inferred using an EM algorithm with the repgenHMM and IGoR tools. The tcR package in R was used for shared clonotype analysis, with sharing normalized by the product of cloneset sizes. To study raw recombination free of thymic and clonal selection effects, out-of-frame nonproductive sequences were analyzed. TCRdb itself trimmed the public reads at Q25 with fastp, ran MiXCR and retained productive beta chains. Duplicate CDR3 protein sequences are folded into a single record with the most common DNA and genes. Here the V and J calls rest on TCRdb's processing, not on the authors' analysis. This sample gives hundreds of thousands of distinct CDR3 sequences in total; about 9.4% of them show up just once. The ten largest clones add up to around 0.95% of the sample.

About this clonotype: What this receptor recognizes is not known. The record has no base qualities; no much larger clone is one base away.

V and J lose 4 bases and 5 bases, and a span of 11 bases separates them. CDR1 SEHNR and CDR2 FQNEAQ are derived from the germline V gene (reference sequence). The CDR3 goes from the cysteine to the phenylalanine over 13 residues. The entry retains the CDR3 DNA only, 39 bases that are in frame from base 1. These data were also filed under a second study, of yellow fever vaccine responses in identical twins. Reported in the second study: The T cell response to vaccination in identical twins was reported by the authors to appear partly convergent and partly personalized. In identical twins, the study followed T cell clones that responded to the vaccine with precision.

The sample taken for sequencing was PBMCs. Rearrangement joined TRBV7-9 to TRBJ2-5; the D gene remains uncertain. This receptor was identified in a woman aged 18-30 years in good health. Read as DNA, the sequence is TGTGCCAGCAGCTCCCAGTGGGGTGAGACCCAGTACTTC. This gives the protein CASSSQWGETQYF.